These 31 T cell receptor beta chains came from one sample sequenced in a study of molecular identifiers for immune sequencing clone quantification. One entry per CDR3 protein, called by TCRdb with MiXCR from the PCR reads. Seen here are tens of thousands of distinct CDR3 sequences, around a sixth observed once, and the top ten hold around 1.4%. What was sequenced was naive CD8+ T cells from blood, with Jurkat cell RNA spiked in. Subset specified: FACS-sorted CD8+CD4-CCR7+CD45RA+ naive T cells. The receptors here all came from a human donor in good health. Some libraries in this study had Jurkat cell RNA spiked in.

This clonotype was observed at least ten times. The gene calls are TRBV10-2 and TRBJ2-7, with D perhaps matching TRBD2 (6 bases). CDR1 and CDR2 from the germline V gene are WSHSY and SAAADI. V lost 6 bases to trimming and J lost 3 bases, with 9 bases between them. The CDR3 loop spans 12 amino acids. CDR3 DNA: TGCGCCAGCAGCGCGGGGCACTACGAGCAGTACTTC. This codes for CASSAGHYEQYF.

This clonotype was recorded many times. The chain links TRBV4-3 to TRBJ2-1, with TRBD2 identical over 8 bases. J gave up 8 bases and V 2 bases, and 11 bases lay outside the gene matches. This CDR3 spans 16 amino acids. CDR1 and CDR2 from the germline V gene are LGHNA and YSLEER. CDR3 coding DNA: TGCGCCAGCAGCCAACTCCCGGGAGGGCCCTTGGATGAGCAGTTCTTC. It yields the protein CASSQLPGGPLDEQFF.

This clonotype was picked up many times. The V gene is TRBV27, the J gene TRBJ2-7; TRBD2 might be the D (6 bases). The CDR3 extends over 17 amino acids. CDR1 and CDR2 from the germline V gene are MNHEY and SMNVEV (reference sequence). The ends were cut back, 5 bases at V and 3 bases at J, with 23 bases in the middle. This chain's CDR3 is CASSHVIAVGALYEQYF. CDR3 DNA: TGTGCCAGCAGTCACGTGATAGCGGTAGGAGCTCTCTACGAGCAGTACTTC.

This clonotype was observed many times. The chain has TRBV28 and TRBJ2-7; 9 nucleotides agree with TRBD1. CDR1 is MDHEN and CDR2 is SYDVKM in the germline V gene. CDR3 length equals 12 residues. V trimming: 9 bases; J trimming: 4 bases; junction bases outside the gene matches: 4. CDR3 in DNA: TGTGCCAGTTCGACAGGGGGATACGAGCAGTACTTC. Its translation: CASSTGGYEQYF.

About this clonotype: Being one base from a much bigger clone, this may be a read error. The chain couples TRBV19 to TRBJ2-1; 7 bases match TRBD2. V gave up 3 bases and J gave up 5 bases; unmatched junction bases: 7. The length of the CDR3 is 15 residues. Per germline, CDR1 LNHDA and CDR2 SQIVND (reference sequence). The DNA of the CDR3 is TGTGCCAGTAGTATTTTCGGGGGGAATCACAATGAGCAGTTCTTC. It yields the protein CASSIFGGNHNEQFF. The whole variable domain, filled in from reference TRBV19 and TRBJ2-1, reads DGGITQSPKYLFRKEGQNVTLSCEQNLNHDAMYWYRQDPGQGLRLIYYSQIVNDFQKGDIAEGYSVSREKKESFPLTVTSAQKNPTAFYLCASSIFGGNHNEQFFGPGTRLTVL.

Ten or more counts support this clonotype. This chain joins TRBV5-1 and TRBJ2-4, with no clear D. The ends were cut back, 3 bases at V and 3 bases at J, with 7 bases in the middle. The germline gives CDR1 SGHRS, CDR2 YFSETQ. The CDR3 has 13 residues. CDR3 coding DNA: TGCGCCAGCAGCTCGGTCCTCAAAAACATTCAGTACTTC. Its translation is CASSSVLKNIQYF.

This clonotype was seen repeatedly, ten times or more. This rearrangement joins TRBV13 to TRBJ2-7; D unclear. CDR3 length: 14 amino acids. CDR1 and CDR2 from the germline V gene are PRHDT and FYEKMQ (reference sequence). Trimming removed 1 base from V and 2 bases from J, with 9 bases in between. The CDR3 sequence: CASSLAANPYEQYF. As DNA, the CDR3 is TGTGCCAGCAGCTTAGCGGCGAATCCCTACGAGCAGTACTTC.

This clonotype was found many times. This chain connects TRBV7-9 to TRBJ2-7; a weak D match, TRBD1 (6 bases). V gave up 5 bases and J gave up 3 bases, with 17 bases separating them. Germline V CDR1 and CDR2: SEHNR, FQNEAQ (reference sequence). The CDR3 consists of 15 residues. As DNA, the CDR3 is TGTGCCAGCAGCCCGTCGACAGGTAACATCTACGAGCAGTACTTC. Translated: CASSPSTGNIYEQYF. The full variable domain, completed using reference TRBV7-9 and TRBJ2-7, is DTGVSQNPRHKITKRGQNVTFRCDPISEHNRLYWYRQTLGQGPEFLTYFQNEAQLEKSRLLSDRFSAERPKGSFSTLEIQRTEQGDSAMYLCASSPSTGNIYEQYFGPGTRLTVT.

The gene calls are TRBV27 and TRBJ1-5, with D hard to call. CDR3 length equals 12 residues. Germline V gene lookup returns CDR1 MNHEY and CDR2 SMNVEV (reference sequence). V was shortened by 5 bases and J by 7 bases, with 9 bases between the two germline ends. This CDR3 is CASSLYGQPQHF. The CDR3 nucleotides are TGTGCCAGCAGTCTCTACGGACAGCCCCAGCATTTT.

This clonotype has a handful of counts. As DNA, the CDR3 is TGTGCCAGCAGTCCGACAGCATCTGGAAACACCATATATTTT. Amino acids: CASSPTASGNTIYF. V usage is TRBV12-3 or TRBV12-4 and J usage is TRBJ1-3, with a possible D match to TRBD1 (5 bases). This CDR3 contains 14 residues. The V end lost 5 bases, the J end lost 1 base, and 9 bases lay between the germline ends.

This clonotype was found many times. V is TRBV19 and J is TRBJ2-4; perhaps TRBD2 as D (7 bases). Germline loops: CDR1 LNHDA, CDR2 SQIVND (reference sequence). The V and J ends lost 7 bases and 3 bases respectively, with 22 bases between them. The CDR3 is made up of 17 amino acids. The CDR3: CASTERGGGYLKNIQYF. CDR3 nucleotide sequence: TGTGCCAGTACCGAAAGGGGGGGAGGGTACCTCAAAAACATTCAGTACTTC.

This clonotype was picked up many times. The genes are TRBV6-2 or TRBV6-3 and TRBJ2-3, with D unresolved. The CDR3 runs to 16 residues. Germline V gives CDR1 MNHEY, CDR2 SVGEGT. V lost 7 bases, J lost 2 bases, and 19 bases lay in between. This CDR3 is CASTIDRTIFTDTQYF. The CDR3 DNA reads TGTGCCAGCACCATTGACCGGACGATTTTCACAGATACGCAGTATTTT.

This clonotype was picked up many times. This rearrangement joins TRBV14 to TRBJ2-7; D may be TRBD2 (5 bases). V lost 1 base and J lost 4, with 5 bases in between. The CDR3 consists of 12 residues. Per the germline V gene, CDR1 is SGHDN and CDR2 is FVKESK. This CDR3 reads CASSQGGYEQYF. CDR3 in DNA: TGTGCCAGCAGCCAAGGCGGGTACGAGCAGTACTTC.

J is TRBJ1-4 and V is TRBV5-6; the D gene is possibly TRBD1 (5 bases). CDR3 length: 15 amino acids. Germline V gene lookup returns CDR1 SGHDT and CDR2 YYEEEE. Trimming pared 0 bases from V and 8 bases from J, leaving 14 bases between. The CDR3, as DNA: TGTGCCAGCAGCTTGGCGGGTGACAAGGGGGAAAAACTGTTTTTT. This codes for CASSLAGDKGEKLFF.

This clonotype has ten or more counts. This chain connects TRBV4-2 to TRBJ2-1; D unclear. Germline CDR1 reads LGHNA; CDR2 reads YNFKEQ. Trimming removed 3 bases at V and 6 bases at J, with 15 bases between. This CDR3 is built from 15 residues. CDR3 amino acids: CASSQGTPLANEQFF. The CDR3 DNA follows: TGTGCCAGCAGCCAGGGAACTCCATTAGCCAATGAGCAGTTCTTC.

This rearrangement joins TRBV6-2 or TRBV6-3 to TRBJ1-1; D gene uncertain. There are 11 residues in the CDR3. Trimming shortened V by 7 bases and J by 0 bases, and 3 bases separated the two germline ends. CDR1 and CDR2 (germline): MNHEY, SVGEGT. The DNA for the CDR3 is TGTGCCAGCATTATGAACACTGAAGCTTTCTTT. Protein product: CASIMNTEAFF.

Comment on this clonotype: This could be a read error, since a much larger clone is one nucleotide away. DNA for the CDR3: TGTGCCAGCATCACACGGGGACGTGGCCAGGCAAGCCGTATGAACGGGTCCTATAATCCACCCCTCCACTTT. This codes for CASITRGRGQASRMNGSYNPPLHF. The J gene is TRBJ1-6, the V gene TRBV4-2; D may be TRBD1 (5 bases). The CDR3 has 24 residues. The germline CDR1 and CDR2 sequences are LGHNA and YNFKEQ.

This clonotype was seen ten or more times. The CDR3 sequence: CASSPGTARYGYTF. The CDR3 coding sequence is TGTGCCAGCAGTCCCGGGACGGCGCGCTATGGCTACACCTTC. The V call is TRBV27, the J call TRBJ1-2, with a weak D call TRBD1 (5 bases). V was shortened by 5 bases and J by 4 bases, with 14 bases between the two germline ends. CDR3 length: 14 residues. Germline lookup yields CDR1 MNHEY and CDR2 SMNVEV (reference sequence).

This clonotype has a count of ten or more. The chain's CDR3 is CASSRGLLYEQYF. The CDR3 nucleotides read TGTGCCAGCAGCCGGGGACTCCTCTACGAGCAGTACTTC. This rearrangement joins TRBV2 to TRBJ2-7; TRBD2 is a possible D gene (6 bases). The germline V gene has CDR1 SNHLY and CDR2 FYNNEI. V was clipped by 6 bases and J by 3 bases, with 12 bases between them. CDR3 length: 13 residues.

This clonotype came up many times. The chain couples TRBV20-1 to TRBJ1-3, with 8 bases identical to TRBD1. The CDR3 runs 15 residues. J lost 3 bases, V lost 2 bases, and 6 bases had no gene match. Germline V gene data show CDR1 as DFQATT and CDR2 as SNEGSKA (reference sequence). CDR3 DNA: TGCAGTGCTAGAAACCGGGACAGGCATGGAAACACCATATATTTT. This sequence encodes CSARNRDRHGNTIYF.

The sample holds a few counts of this clonotype. A read error may be the cause here, since a much bigger clone is one base away. The chain uses TRBV4-1 and TRBJ2-1; no clear D. Germline V gene data show CDR1 as MGHRA and CDR2 as YSYEKL. The CDR3 loop spans 13 amino acids. Here the CDR3 DNA reads TGCGCCAGCAGCCGCTCCCGCTACAATAAGCAGTTCTTC. The encoded protein is CASSRSRYNKQFF.

This clonotype was counted many times. The chain carries TRBV3-1 and TRBJ2-1; unclear D gene. Germline lookup yields CDR1 LGHDT and CDR2 YNNKEL (reference sequence). Between the trimmed V and J ends, which lost 2 bases and 5 bases, there was a span of 13 bases. The CDR3 spans 15 residues. This chain's CDR3 is CASSQWVYTNNEQFF. The CDR3 DNA reads as TGTGCCAGCAGCCAATGGGTTTATACTAACAATGAGCAGTTCTTC.

This clonotype was seen ten or more times. In DNA form, the CDR3 reads TGTGCCAGCAGCGACTTTAATGAGCAGTTCTTC. Its protein is CASSDFNEQFF. V usage is TRBV3-1 and J usage is TRBJ2-1; D remains ambiguous. The CDR3 extends over 11 amino acids. Germline loops: CDR1 LGHDT, CDR2 YNNKEL (reference sequence). V lost 5 bases, J lost 7 bases, and 6 bases lay in between.

In regard to this clonotype: A read error may explain this, as a much larger clone is one base away. The chain employs TRBV28 and TRBJ2-1; no clear D. The germline V gene encodes CDR1 MDHEN and CDR2 SYDVKM. The CDR3 contains 14 residues. Between the trimmed V and J ends, which lost 3 bases and 9 bases, there was a span of 15 bases. CDR3 DNA sequence: TGTGCCAGCAGTTTTTTAACGTCGGGCAGTGAGCAGTTCTTC. Its protein is CASSFLTSGSEQFF.

About this clonotype itself: An end of the junction does not agree with germline; a read error may underlie this. This chain connects TRBV7-2 to TRBJ2-7, with 16 nucleotides matching TRBD2. Germline loops: CDR1 SGHTA, CDR2 FQGNSA. The CDR3 totals 16 residues. CDR3 nucleotides: TGTGCCGGCAGCTCTGAGGGACTAGCGGGAGGGTACGAGCAGTACTTC. This codes for CAGSSEGLAGGYEQYF.

Turning to this clonotype: A read error is possible here, since a much larger clone lies one base away. J is TRBJ2-2 and V is TRBV6-5; D not resolved. The CDR3 is 14 residues long. Per the germline V gene, CDR1 is MNHEY and CDR2 is SVGAGI. The CDR3 is CAISYGVATGELFF. CDR3 bases: TGTGCCATCAGTTATGGGGTGGCCACCGGGGAGCTGTTTTTT.

In its sample, this clonotype was seen many times. CDR3 sequence reads: CAISGGSSYEQYF. The CDR3, as DNA: TGTGCCATCAGTGGCGGGAGCTCCTACGAGCAGTACTTC. J is TRBJ2-7 and V is TRBV10-3; 7 positions agree with TRBD2. V dropped 4 bases and J dropped 0; count of bases not matched to a gene: 0. Germline CDR1 ENHRY, CDR2 SYGVKD. This CDR3 comprises 13 residues.

A note on this clonotype: This sequence may be a read error, since a much larger clone differs from it by one base. The rearrangement joins TRBV23-1 to TRBJ2-7; 7 bases map to TRBD2. TRBV23-1 is annotated as an ORF whose role is uncertain. The CDR3 spans 16 residues. The CDR3 DNA is TGCGCCAGCGGTCAAATCGGCGGGAGAACAACCTACGAGCAGTACTTC. This encodes CASGQIGGRTTYEQYF.

This clonotype has more than one count but fewer than ten. V is TRBV12-5 and J is TRBJ1-1; TRBD1 agrees at 12 bases. The CDR3 runs 17 residues. After removal of 4 bases from V and 4 bases from J, the junction contained 10 bases not matched to a gene. CDR1 and CDR2 (germline): LGHNT, FRNRAP. DNA for the CDR3: TGTGCTAGTGGTTCCCCCGGGACAGGGGGCGTTGGCACTGAAGCTTTCTTT. Its protein is CASGSPGTGGVGTEAFF.

This clonotype came up once. This may be a read error: a much more frequent sequence differs by one nucleotide. The J gene is TRBJ2-3, the V gene TRBV12-3 or TRBV12-4; D is perhaps TRBD1 (5 bases). The CDR3 has 14 amino acids. CDR3 loop: CASSFIGPTDAQYF. The CDR3 DNA reads TGTGCCAGCAGTTTTATCGGGCCGACAGATGCGCAGTATTTT.

Points on this clonotype: A single base separates this from a much larger clone, so it may be a read error. The gene calls are TRBV30 and TRBJ1-1; D is possibly TRBD1 (5 bases). CDR3 size: 15 residues. V lost 1 base to trimming and J lost 6 bases, with 18 bases between them. Germline V lookup: CDR1 GTSNPN, CDR2 SVGIG (reference sequence). Here the CDR3 DNA reads TGTGCCTGGAGTGAAGGGGCTGGAGGGGACGCTGAAGCTTTCTTT. Its translation is CAWSEGAGGDAEAFF.